This is a list of T cell receptor beta chains from one sample in a study of blood T cells in healthy people across ages. Via MiXCR, TCRdb re-called the 5' RACE reads, giving one row per CDR3 protein. The sample gives 1.5 million to 2 million distinct CDR3 sequences, roughly 32% of which show up once; around 10% is in the top ten. The material sequenced was blood. Every receptor here comes from a woman aged 25 to 39 in good health. Both conserved end residues are trimmed from each CDR3. The D gene is left open where the match is weak.

len: 12; v_gene: TRBV29-1; d_gene: -; CDR3aa: SARTVIPCYGYT
len: 12; v_gene: TRBV4-1; d_gene: -; CDR3aa: ASSPVALAETQY
len: 13; v_gene: TRBV6-6; d_gene: TRBD1; CDR3aa: ASSYQTGKNQPQH
len: 12; v_gene: TRBV6-1; d_gene: -; CDR3aa: ASTTGGTGYEQY
len: 12; v_gene: TRBV10-3; d_gene: TRBD2; CDR3aa: AISLDGREGPQY
len: 11; v_gene: TRBV13; d_gene: -; CDR3aa: ASSFGEAGELF
len: 12; v_gene: TRBV7-6; d_gene: -; CDR3aa: ASSLESDNQPQH
len: 11; v_gene: TRBV5-1; d_gene: TRBD1; CDR3aa: ASSSGTGVEQF
len: 12; v_gene: TRBV6-6; d_gene: TRBD1; CDR3aa: ASSYPDRTDGYT
len: 11; v_gene: TRBV9; d_gene: -; CDR3aa: ARHGAYQETQY
len: 12; v_gene: TRBV9; d_gene: -; CDR3aa: ASTSLGTNEKLF
len: 13; v_gene: TRBV6-1; d_gene: TRBD1; CDR3aa: ASSDLQGLFTEAF
len: 13; v_gene: TRBV20-1; d_gene: TRBD2; CDR3aa: SAMTSGGSRSEQY
len: 14; v_gene: TRBV6-4; d_gene: -; CDR3aa: ASSRRVRFSSYEQY
len: 12; v_gene: TRBV5-6; d_gene: -; CDR3aa: ASSWVGGTTEAF
len: 13; v_gene: TRBV20-1; d_gene: -; CDR3aa: SADSLRGNTDTQY
len: 14; v_gene: TRBV3-1; d_gene: TRBD2; CDR3aa: ASSRGLAGGFGELF
len: 13; v_gene: TRBV6-2/TRBV6-3; d_gene: TRBD2; CDR3aa: ASSYSAGRADTQY
len: 15; v_gene: TRBV9; d_gene: -; CDR3aa: ASSVDPPPAPTDTQY
len: 12; v_gene: TRBV20-1; d_gene: -; CDR3aa: SARSGGMYETQY
len: 11; v_gene: TRBV6-5; d_gene: -; CDR3aa: ASSLDSYYEQY
len: 12; v_gene: TRBV12-3/TRBV12-4; d_gene: TRBD1; CDR3aa: ASNPTGPLYEQY
len: 12; v_gene: TRBV10-2; d_gene: TRBD2; CDR3aa: ASSSSSGSSEQY